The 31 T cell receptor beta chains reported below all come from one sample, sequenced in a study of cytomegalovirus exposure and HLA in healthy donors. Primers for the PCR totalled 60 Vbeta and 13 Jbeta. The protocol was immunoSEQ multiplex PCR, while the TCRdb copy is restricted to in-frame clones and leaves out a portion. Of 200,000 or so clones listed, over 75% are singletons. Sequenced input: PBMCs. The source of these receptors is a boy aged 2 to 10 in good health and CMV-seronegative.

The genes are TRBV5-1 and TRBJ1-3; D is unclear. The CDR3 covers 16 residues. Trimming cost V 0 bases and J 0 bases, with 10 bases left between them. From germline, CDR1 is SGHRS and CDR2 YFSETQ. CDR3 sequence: CASSLAAGLSGNTIYF. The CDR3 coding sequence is TGCGCCAGCAGCTTGGCCGCAGGCCTCTCTGGAAACACCATATATTTT.

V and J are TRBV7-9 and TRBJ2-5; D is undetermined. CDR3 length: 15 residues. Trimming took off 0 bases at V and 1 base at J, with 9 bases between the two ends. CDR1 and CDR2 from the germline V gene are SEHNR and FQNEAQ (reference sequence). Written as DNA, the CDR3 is TGTGCCAGCAGCTTAGCTAGCCCCCGCCAAGAGACCCAGTACTTC. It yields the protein CASSLASPRQETQYF.

The CDR3 region is CASSQGLANYNEQFF. The CDR3 DNA is TGTGCCAGCAGTCAGGGACTAGCAAACTACAATGAGCAGTTCTTC. The genes are TRBV5-8 and TRBJ2-1; 9 bases line up with TRBD2. CDR1 is SGHTS and CDR2 is YDEGEE in the germline V gene. V was pared by 5 bases and J by 3 bases, with 6 bases of the junction left unmatched. The CDR3 has 15 amino acids.

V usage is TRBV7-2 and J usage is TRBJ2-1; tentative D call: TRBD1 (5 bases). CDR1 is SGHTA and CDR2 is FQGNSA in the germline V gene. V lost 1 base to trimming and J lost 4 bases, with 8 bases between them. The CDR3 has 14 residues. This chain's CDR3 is CASSLEAGYNEQFF. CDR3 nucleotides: TGTGCCAGCAGCTTAGAGGCAGGGTACAATGAGCAGTTCTTC. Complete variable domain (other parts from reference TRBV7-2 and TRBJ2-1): GAGVSQSPSNKVTEKGKDVELRCDPISGHTALYWYRQSLGQGLEFLIYFQGNSAPDKSGLPSDRFSAERTGGSVSTLTIQRTQQEDSAVYLCASSLEAGYNEQFFGPGTRLTVL.

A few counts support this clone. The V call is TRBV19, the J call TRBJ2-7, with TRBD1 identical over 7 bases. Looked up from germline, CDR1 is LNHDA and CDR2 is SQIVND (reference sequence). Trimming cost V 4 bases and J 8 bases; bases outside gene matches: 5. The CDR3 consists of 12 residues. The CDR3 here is CASSSGDSQQYF. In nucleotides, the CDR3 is TGTGCCAGTAGTAGTGGGGACAGCCAGCAGTACTTC.

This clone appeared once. DNA of the CDR3: TGTGCCAGTAGTCCCGGGACAGGGGGCGGGTACGAGCAGTACTTC. This gives the protein CASSPGTGGGYEQYF. This chain links TRBV19 with TRBJ2-7; 12 bases line up with TRBD1. Germline CDR1 reads LNHDA; CDR2 reads SQIVND (reference sequence). V lost 5 bases to trimming and J lost 4 bases; unmatched junction nucleotides: 6. The CDR3 is 15 residues long.

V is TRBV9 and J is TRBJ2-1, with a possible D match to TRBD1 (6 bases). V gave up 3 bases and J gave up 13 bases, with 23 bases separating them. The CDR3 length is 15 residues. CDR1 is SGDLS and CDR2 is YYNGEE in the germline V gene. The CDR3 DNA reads TGTGCCAGCAGCGCGTCCCCAGAAGGGGGAAGTGCCCAGTTCTTC. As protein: CASSASPEGGSAQFF. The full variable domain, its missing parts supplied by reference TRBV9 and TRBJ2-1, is DSGVTQTPKHLITATGQRVTLRCSPRSGDLSVYWYQQSLDQGLQFLIQYYNGEERAKGNILERFSAQQFPDLHSELNLSSLELGDSALYFCASSASPEGGSAQFFGPGTRLTVL.

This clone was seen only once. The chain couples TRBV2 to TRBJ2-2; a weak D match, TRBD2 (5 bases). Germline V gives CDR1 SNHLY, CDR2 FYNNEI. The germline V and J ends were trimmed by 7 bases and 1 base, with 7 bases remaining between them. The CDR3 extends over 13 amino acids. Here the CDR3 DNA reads TGTGCCAGCACCCGGGAGAACACCGGGGAGCTGTTTTTT. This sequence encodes CASTRENTGELFF.

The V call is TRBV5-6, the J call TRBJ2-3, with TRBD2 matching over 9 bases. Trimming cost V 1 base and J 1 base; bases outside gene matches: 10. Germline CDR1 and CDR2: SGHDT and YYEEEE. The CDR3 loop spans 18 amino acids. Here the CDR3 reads CASSLRRGGSYGTDTQYF. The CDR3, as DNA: TGTGCCAGCAGCTTGCGGCGGGGGGGGTCCTATGGCACAGATACGCAGTATTTT.

The CDR3 coding sequence is TGCGCCAGCAGCCGACGGGACTCAGAAGAGACCCAGTACTTC. Encoded protein: CASSRRDSEETQYF. The chain employs TRBV4-3 and TRBJ2-5; TRBD2 is a possible D gene (6 bases). V was shortened by 4 bases and J by 3 bases, with 12 bases between the two germline ends. Germline CDR1 is LGHNA and CDR2 is YSLEER. The CDR3 is 14 amino acids.

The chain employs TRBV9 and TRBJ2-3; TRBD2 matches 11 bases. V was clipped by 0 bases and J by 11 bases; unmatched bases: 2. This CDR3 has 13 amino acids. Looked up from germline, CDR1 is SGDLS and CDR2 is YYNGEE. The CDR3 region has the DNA TGTGCCAGCAGCGTAGGTCTAGCGGGGGGGCAGTATTTT. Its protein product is CASSVGLAGGQYF.

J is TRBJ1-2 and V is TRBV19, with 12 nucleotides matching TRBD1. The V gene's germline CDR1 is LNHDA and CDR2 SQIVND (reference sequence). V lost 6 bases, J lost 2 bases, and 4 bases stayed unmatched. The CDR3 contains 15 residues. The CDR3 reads CASRGDRGLNYGYTF. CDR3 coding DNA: TGTGCCAGTAGGGGGGACAGGGGGCTGAACTATGGCTACACCTTC.

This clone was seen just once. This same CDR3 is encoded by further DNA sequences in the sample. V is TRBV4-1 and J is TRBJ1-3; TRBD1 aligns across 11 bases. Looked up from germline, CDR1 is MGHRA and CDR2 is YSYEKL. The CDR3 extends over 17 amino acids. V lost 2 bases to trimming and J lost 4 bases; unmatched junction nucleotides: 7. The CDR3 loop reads CASSQTRDRGSGNTIYF. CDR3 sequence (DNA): TGCGCCAGCAGCCAAACGAGGGACAGGGGGTCCGGAAACACCATATATTTT.

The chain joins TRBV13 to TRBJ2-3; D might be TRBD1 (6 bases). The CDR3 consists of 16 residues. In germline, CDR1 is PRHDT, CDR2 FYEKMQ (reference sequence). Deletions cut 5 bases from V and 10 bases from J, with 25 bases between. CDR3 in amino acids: CASSPTIDWGRDAQYF. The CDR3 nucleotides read TGTGCCAGCAGCCCGACGATAGATTGGGGGCGTGATGCGCAGTATTTT.

The CDR3 loop reads CASSHSSNQPQHF. CDR3 nucleotides: TGTGCCAGCAGTCATAGCAGCAATCAGCCCCAGCATTTT. V is TRBV6-5 and J is TRBJ1-5; D is unclear. Germline assignment: CDR1 MNHEY and CDR2 SVGAGI. The V end lost 5 bases, the J end lost 1 base, and 6 bases lay between the germline ends. There are 13 residues in the CDR3.

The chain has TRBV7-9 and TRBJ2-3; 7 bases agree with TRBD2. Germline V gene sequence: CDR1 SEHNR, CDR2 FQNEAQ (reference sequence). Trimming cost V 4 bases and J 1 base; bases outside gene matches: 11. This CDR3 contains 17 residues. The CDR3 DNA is TGTGCCAGCAGCTCTCCCGCGGGGGAAATTCGCACAGATACGCAGTATTTT. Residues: CASSSPAGEIRTDTQYF.

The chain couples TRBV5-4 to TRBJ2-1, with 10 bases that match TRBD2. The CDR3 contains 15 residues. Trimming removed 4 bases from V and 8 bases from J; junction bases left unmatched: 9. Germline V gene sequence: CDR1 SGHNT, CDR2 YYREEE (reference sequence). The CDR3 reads CASSPLAGGNYEQFF. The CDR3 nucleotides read TGTGCCAGCAGCCCTTTAGCGGGGGGTAACTATGAGCAGTTCTTC.

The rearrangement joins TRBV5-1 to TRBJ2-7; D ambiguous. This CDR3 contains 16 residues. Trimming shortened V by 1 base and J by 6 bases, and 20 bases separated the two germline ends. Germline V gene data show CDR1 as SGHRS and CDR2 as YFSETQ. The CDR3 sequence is CASSLSPEWVLGEQYF. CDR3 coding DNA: TGCGCCAGCAGCTTGTCCCCGGAGTGGGTCTTGGGCGAGCAGTACTTC. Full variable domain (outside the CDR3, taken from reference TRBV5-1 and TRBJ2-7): KAGVTQTPRYLIKTRGQQVTLSCSPISGHRSVSWYQQTPGQGLQFLFEYFSETQRNKGNFPGRFSGRQFSNSRSEMNVSTLELGDSALYLCASSLSPEWVLGEQYFGPGTRLTVT.

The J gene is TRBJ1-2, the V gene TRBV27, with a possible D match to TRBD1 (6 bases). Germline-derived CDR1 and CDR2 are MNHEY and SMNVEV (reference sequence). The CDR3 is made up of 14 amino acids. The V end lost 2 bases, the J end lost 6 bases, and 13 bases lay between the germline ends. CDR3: CASSLVYREHGYTF. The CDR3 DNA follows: TGTGCCAGCAGTTTAGTATACAGGGAGCATGGCTACACCTTC.

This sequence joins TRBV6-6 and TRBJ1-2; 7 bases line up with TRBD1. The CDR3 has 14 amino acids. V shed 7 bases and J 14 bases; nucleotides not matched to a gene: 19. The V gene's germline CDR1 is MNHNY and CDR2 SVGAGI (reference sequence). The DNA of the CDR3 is TGTGCCAGCACCATGGGGCAGGGGGTACAGATGGCGACCTTC. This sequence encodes CASTMGQGVQMATF.

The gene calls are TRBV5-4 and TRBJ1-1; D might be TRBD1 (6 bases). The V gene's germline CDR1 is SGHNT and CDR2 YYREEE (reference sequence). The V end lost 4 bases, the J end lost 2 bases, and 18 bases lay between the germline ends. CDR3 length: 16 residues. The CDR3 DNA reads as TGTGCCAGCAGCCGTGGCGATAACAGGGACAACACTGAAGCTTTCTTT. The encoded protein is CASSRGDNRDNTEAFF.

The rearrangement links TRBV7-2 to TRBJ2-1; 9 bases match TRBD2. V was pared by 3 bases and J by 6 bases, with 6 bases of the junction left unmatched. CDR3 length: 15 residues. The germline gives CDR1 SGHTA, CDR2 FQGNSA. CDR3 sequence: CASSFSSGVSNEQFF. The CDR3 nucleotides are TGTGCCAGCAGCTTCTCTAGCGGGGTAAGCAATGAGCAGTTCTTC.

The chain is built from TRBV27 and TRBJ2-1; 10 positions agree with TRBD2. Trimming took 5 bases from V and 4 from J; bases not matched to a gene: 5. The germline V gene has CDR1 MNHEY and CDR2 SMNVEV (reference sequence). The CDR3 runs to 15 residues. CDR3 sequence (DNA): TGTGCCAGCAGTGTTAGCGGGGGGCCTTACAATGAGCAGTTCTTC. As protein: CASSVSGGPYNEQFF.

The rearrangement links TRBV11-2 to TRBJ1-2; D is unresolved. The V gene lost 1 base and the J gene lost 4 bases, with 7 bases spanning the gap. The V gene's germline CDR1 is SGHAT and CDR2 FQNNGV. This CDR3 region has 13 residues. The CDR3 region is CASSLGGLYGYTF. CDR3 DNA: TGTGCCAGCAGCTTAGGAGGGCTCTATGGCTACACCTTC.

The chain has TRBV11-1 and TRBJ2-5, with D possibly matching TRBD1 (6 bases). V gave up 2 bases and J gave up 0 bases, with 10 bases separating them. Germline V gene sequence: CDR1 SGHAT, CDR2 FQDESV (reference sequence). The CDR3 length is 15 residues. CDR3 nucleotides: TGTGCCAGCAGCTTACGGCAGGGGCACCAAGAGACCCAGTACTTC. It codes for CASSLRQGHQETQYF.

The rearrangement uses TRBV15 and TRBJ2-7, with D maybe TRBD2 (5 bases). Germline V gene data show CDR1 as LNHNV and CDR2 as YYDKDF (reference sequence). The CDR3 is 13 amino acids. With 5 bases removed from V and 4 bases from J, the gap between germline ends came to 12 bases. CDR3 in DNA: TGTGCCACCAGCTCGCCTGAGGGATACGAGCAGTACTTC. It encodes CATSSPEGYEQYF.

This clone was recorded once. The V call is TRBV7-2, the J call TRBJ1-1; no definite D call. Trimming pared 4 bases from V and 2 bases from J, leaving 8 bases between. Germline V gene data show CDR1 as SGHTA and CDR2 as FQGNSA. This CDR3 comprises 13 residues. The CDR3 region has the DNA TGTGCCAGCAGCTCCGAGGGTAACACTGAAGCTTTCTTT. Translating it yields CASSSEGNTEAFF.

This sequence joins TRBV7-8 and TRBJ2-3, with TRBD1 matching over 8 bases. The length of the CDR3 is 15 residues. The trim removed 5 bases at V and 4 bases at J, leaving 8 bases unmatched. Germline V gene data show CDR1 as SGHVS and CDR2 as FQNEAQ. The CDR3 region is CASSLRTGIPDTQYF. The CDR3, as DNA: TGTGCCAGCAGCCTACGGACAGGGATCCCAGATACGCAGTATTTT.

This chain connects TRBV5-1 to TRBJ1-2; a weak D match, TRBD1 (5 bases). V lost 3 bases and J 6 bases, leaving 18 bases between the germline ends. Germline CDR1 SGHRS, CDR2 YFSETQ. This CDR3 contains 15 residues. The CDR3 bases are TGCGCCAGCAGCTCCCAACCGGGGGTTAGAGATGGCTACACCTTC. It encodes CASSSQPGVRDGYTF.

The CDR3 sequence: CASSHAFLAGEGDTQYF. The CDR3 DNA reads TGTGCCAGCAGCCACGCATTCCTAGCGGGGGAGGGAGATACGCAGTATTTT. The J gene is TRBJ2-3, the V gene TRBV4-2; TRBD2 matches 10 bases. CDR1 is LGHNA and CDR2 is YNFKEQ in the germline V gene. V dropped 3 bases and J dropped 5; count of bases not matched to a gene: 11. This CDR3 spans 17 amino acids.

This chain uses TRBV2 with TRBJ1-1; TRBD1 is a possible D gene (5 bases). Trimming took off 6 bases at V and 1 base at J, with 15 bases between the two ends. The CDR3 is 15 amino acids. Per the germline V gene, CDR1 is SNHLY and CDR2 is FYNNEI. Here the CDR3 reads CASRTPTEENTEAFF. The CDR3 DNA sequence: TGTGCCAGCAGGACCCCGACAGAAGAGAACACTGAAGCTTTCTTT.